The 2 T cell receptor beta chains given below trace back to one sample, sequenced in a study of cytomegalovirus exposure and HLA in healthy donors (dated 2017 in TCRdb). The library was made by the immunoSEQ multiplex PCR assay. A mixture of 60 forward primers for TCR Vbeta segments and 13 reverse primers for TCR Jbeta segments was used in the multiplex PCR. Sourced from immuneACCESS, this table was stored by TCRdb with only in-frame sequences that have V and J called. A share of the clones is absent; for the studies checked, an unresolved V gene accounts for under half, and the remainder has no known explanation. The sample includes 150,000 or so clones, with 76% observed a single time. The ten largest make up approximately 2.8% of the sample. The sequenced sample consisted of PBMCs. All receptors come from a male donor in good health and CMV-seronegative.

CDR3: CASSPYPERQSSYEQYF. Here the CDR3 DNA reads TGTGCCAGCAGCCCTTATCCGGAGAGACAGAGCTCCTACGAGCAGTACTTC. V usage is TRBV27 and J usage is TRBJ2-7, with a tentative D call TRBD1 (5 bases). Germline CDR1 reads MNHEY; CDR2 reads SMNVEV (reference sequence). V lost 6 bases, J lost 0 bases, and 21 bases lay in between. The CDR3 consists of 17 residues.

This clone was seen a handful of times. The gene calls are TRBV19 and TRBJ2-1; 7 bases match TRBD1. Losses at the gene ends were 7 bases for V and 0 bases for J; bases not matched to a gene: 3. Germline V gives CDR1 LNHDA, CDR2 SQIVND (reference sequence). The CDR3 is made up of 14 amino acids. CDR3 loop: CASTNRGSYNEQFF. CDR3 coding DNA: TGTGCCAGTACCAACAGGGGCTCCTACAATGAGCAGTTCTTC. The whole variable domain, remainder taken from reference TRBV19 and TRBJ2-1, is DGGITQSPKYLFRKEGQNVTLSCEQNLNHDAMYWYRQDPGQGLRLIYYSQIVNDFQKGDIAEGYSVSREKKESFPLTVTSAQKNPTAFYLCASTNRGSYNEQFFGPGTRLTVL.